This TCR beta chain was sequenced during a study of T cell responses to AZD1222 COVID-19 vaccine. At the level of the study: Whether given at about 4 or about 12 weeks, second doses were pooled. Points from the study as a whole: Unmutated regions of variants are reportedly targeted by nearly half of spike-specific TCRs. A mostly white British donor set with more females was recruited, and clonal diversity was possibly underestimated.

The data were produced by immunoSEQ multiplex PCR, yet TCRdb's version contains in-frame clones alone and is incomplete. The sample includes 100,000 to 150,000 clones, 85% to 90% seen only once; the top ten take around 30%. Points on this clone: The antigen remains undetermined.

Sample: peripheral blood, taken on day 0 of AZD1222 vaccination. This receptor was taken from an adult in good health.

The CDR3 region has the DNA TGCGCCAGCAGCCACGGCAGACTCAATCAGCCCCAGCATTTT. Translating gives CASSHGRLNQPQHF. The genes are TRBV4-3 and TRBJ1-5; D gene ambiguous. V shed 3 bases and J shed 3 bases, with 9 bases lying between them. Germline assignment: CDR1 LGHNA and CDR2 YSLEER. The CDR3 runs to 14 residues.